These 26 T cell receptor beta chains originate from one sample sequenced in a study of blood T cell repertoires in COVID-19. Generated by immunoSEQ multiplex PCR, the TCRdb table keeps only in-frame clones and is missing some. Among around 200,000 clones listed, 89% were seen once. The source material was PBMCs or T cells enriched from blood (not recorded which). The source of these receptors is a woman between 35 and 50 years old with acute COVID-19.

The chain links TRBV20-1 to TRBJ2-5; TRBD2 matches 9 bases. With V trimmed by 3 bases and J by 6 bases, 14 bases remained unmatched. The CDR3 has 16 amino acids. Germline V gives CDR1 DFQATT, CDR2 SNEGSKA (reference sequence). The CDR3 reads CSASDPAAGGLKTQYF. The CDR3 DNA reads as TGCAGTGCTAGTGACCCTGCGGCGGGAGGGCTGAAGACCCAGTACTTC.

The gene calls are TRBV12-3 or TRBV12-4 and TRBJ1-2; possibly TRBD1 for D (6 bases). CDR3 length: 13 amino acids. With 6 bases removed from V and 5 bases from J, the gap between germline ends came to 13 bases. CDR3: CASRPQGRYGYTF. The CDR3 DNA sequence: TGTGCCAGCAGGCCACAGGGTAGATATGGCTACACCTTC.

The CDR3 is CASSAGLPAAPNTGELFF. CDR3 DNA sequence: TGTGCCAGCAGCGCCGGACTCCCCGCCGCCCCGAACACCGGGGAGCTGTTTTTT. This chain joins TRBV13 and TRBJ2-2, with D possibly TRBD2 on 5 matching bases. The CDR3 loop spans 18 amino acids. The germline gives CDR1 PRHDT, CDR2 FYEKMQ (reference sequence). V was shortened by 5 bases and J by 0 bases, with 19 bases between the two germline ends.

The rearrangement uses TRBV30 and TRBJ2-5; perhaps TRBD1 as D (5 bases). The germline V gene encodes CDR1 GTSNPN and CDR2 SVGIG (reference sequence). The V and J ends lost 4 bases and 5 bases respectively, with 11 bases between them. The CDR3 length is 12 residues. The CDR3 here is CAWKHPGETQYF. The CDR3 nucleotides read TGTGCCTGGAAGCACCCAGGGGAGACCCAGTACTTC.

This chain connects TRBV4-1 to TRBJ2-2; TRBD2 is a possible D gene (6 bases). The germline V gene has CDR1 MGHRA and CDR2 YSYEKL. V dropped 1 base and J dropped 3 bases, with 12 bases sitting between them. The CDR3 covers 16 residues. CDR3 amino acids: CASSQGPSDHTGELFF. The CDR3 DNA sequence: TGCGCCAGCAGCCAAGGTCCTAGCGACCACACCGGGGAGCTGTTTTTT.

As DNA, the CDR3 is TGTGCCAGCAGTTCCTGGGCGGGGGCGACCCTTTACGAGCAGTACTTC. Protein sequence: CASSSWAGATLYEQYF. The chain links TRBV6-6 to TRBJ2-7; D may be TRBD2 (7 bases). The CDR3 consists of 16 residues. Per the germline V gene, CDR1 is MNHNY and CDR2 is SVGAGI (reference sequence). V lost 4 bases and J 4 bases, leaving 20 bases between the germline ends.

This clone was recorded only once. CDR3 residues: CASSSGTSGAYEQYF. CDR3 nucleotides: TGTGCCAGCAGTTCCGGGACTAGCGGGGCATACGAGCAGTACTTC. The chain couples TRBV5-4 to TRBJ2-7; TRBD2 matches at 13 bases. V was clipped by 5 bases and J by 4 bases; unmatched bases: 6. Germline-derived CDR1 and CDR2 are SGHNT and YYREEE (reference sequence). The CDR3 has 15 residues.

The rearrangement links TRBV19 to TRBJ2-2, with D possibly being TRBD1 (5 bases). Germline assignment: CDR1 LNHDA and CDR2 SQIVND (reference sequence). Trimming removed 3 bases from V and 5 bases from J, with 13 bases in between. The CDR3 spans 15 residues. The CDR3 here is CASSMGRAGTGELFF. The CDR3 DNA reads as TGTGCCAGTAGTATGGGCAGGGCAGGAACCGGGGAGCTGTTTTTT. Full variable domain (outside the CDR3, taken from reference TRBV19 and TRBJ2-2): DGGITQSPKYLFRKEGQNVTLSCEQNLNHDAMYWYRQDPGQGLRLIYYSQIVNDFQKGDIAEGYSVSREKKESFPLTVTSAQKNPTAFYLCASSMGRAGTGELFFGEGSRLTVL.

The count of this clone is one. This chain joins TRBV28 and TRBJ1-5; TRBD1 aligns across 9 bases. CDR1 is MDHEN, CDR2 SYDVKM, per germline. The trim removed 7 bases at V and 6 bases at J, leaving 10 bases unmatched. The CDR3 is 15 amino acids. CDR3 loop: CASTSGTGYSQPQHF. In nucleotides, the CDR3 is TGTGCCAGCACCTCAGGGACAGGGTATAGTCAGCCCCAGCATTTT.

This clone was seen a few times. This rearrangement joins TRBV18 to TRBJ1-2; D is uncertain. Between the trimmed V and J ends, which lost 5 bases and 7 bases, there was a span of 8 bases. The germline gives CDR1 KGHSH, CDR2 LQKENI. The CDR3 has 11 amino acids. The CDR3 is CASSSTRGYTF. The CDR3 DNA reads as TGTGCCAGCTCATCAACTCGTGGCTACACCTTC.

This rearrangement joins TRBV6-5 to TRBJ1-4; tentative D call: TRBD1 (5 bases). V lost 5 bases to trimming and J lost 10 bases, with 14 bases between them. The CDR3 contains 13 residues. From germline, CDR1 is MNHEY and CDR2 SVGAGI. CDR3 nucleotides: TGTGCCAGCAGTATTAGGGGTTCCGGAAAACTGTTTTTT. It specifies CASSIRGSGKLFF.

The rearrangement uses TRBV6-5 and TRBJ2-7; the D is unclear. From germline, CDR1 is MNHEY and CDR2 SVGAGI. This CDR3 spans 16 amino acids. Trimming took off 0 bases at V and 5 bases at J, with 17 bases between the two ends. The CDR3 loop reads CASSYSPGPLRDEQYF. The CDR3 DNA sequence: TGTGCCAGCAGTTACTCTCCGGGTCCCCTACGAGACGAGCAGTACTTC.

The rearrangement links TRBV7-9 to TRBJ1-4; possibly TRBD1 for D (6 bases). CDR3 length: 15 amino acids. V was trimmed by 1 base and J by 3 bases, leaving 9 bases between them. Per germline, CDR1 SEHNR and CDR2 FQNEAQ (reference sequence). In nucleotides, the CDR3 is TGTGCCAGCAGCTTAGACGGACAGCCTAATGAAAAACTGTTTTTT. Amino acid sequence: CASSLDGQPNEKLFF.

This clone has just a few counts. The rearrangement links TRBV29-1 to TRBJ2-7; D possibly corresponds to TRBD1 (6 bases). There are 12 residues in the CDR3. The V and J ends lost 7 bases and 5 bases respectively, with 15 bases between them. Germline-derived CDR1 and CDR2 are SQVTM and ANQGSEA. The CDR3 DNA sequence: TGCAGCGGCAGGGGCTTGTACGACGAGCAGTACTTC. It yields the protein CSGRGLYDEQYF.

This clone appeared a single time. The V call is TRBV27, the J call TRBJ2-7; D might be TRBD1 (6 bases). The V and J ends lost 10 bases and 5 bases respectively, with 12 bases between them. Per germline, CDR1 MNHEY and CDR2 SMNVEV (reference sequence). This CDR3 spans 11 amino acids. CDR3 nucleotide sequence: TGTGCCACCACCAGGGGTAACGAGCAGTACTTC. Its translation: CATTRGNEQYF.

The CDR3 nucleotides are TGTGCCAGCAGCGGGAGCAATGAGCAGTTCTTC. Translated, it gives CASSGSNEQFF. The rearrangement links TRBV7-8 to TRBJ2-1; TRBD2 is a possible D gene (5 bases). V was pared by 5 bases and J by 6 bases, with 5 bases between. CDR1 SGHVS and CDR2 FQNEAQ come from the germline V gene. The CDR3 length is 11 residues.

The chain recombines TRBV4-1 with TRBJ2-2; a weak D match, TRBD1 (6 bases). Germline CDR1 reads MGHRA; CDR2 reads YSYEKL. The CDR3 consists of 17 residues. V lost 1 base and J 5 bases, leaving 17 bases between the germline ends. The CDR3 coding sequence is TGCGCCAGCAGCCAAGTCCACAGGGAAATGATAACCGGGGAGCTGTTTTTT. Encoded protein: CASSQVHREMITGELFF.

The chain combines TRBV23-1 with TRBJ1-6; D ambiguous. TRBV23-1 has ORF status, its function being uncertain. The CDR3 spans 10 residues. In DNA, the CDR3 is TGCGCTGAACACCCGGGGAACCTCCACTTT. The encoded protein is CAEHPGNLHF.

The genes are TRBV6-5 and TRBJ1-2; D remains unclear. The V and J ends lost 0 bases and 8 bases respectively, with 16 bases between them. Germline values: CDR1 MNHEY, CDR2 SVGAGI. CDR3 length equals 15 residues. The CDR3 region is CASSYSPGSAWGYTF. DNA for the CDR3: TGTGCCAGCAGTTACTCCCCGGGGAGCGCTTGGGGCTACACCTTC.

This clone was detected once. The chain carries TRBV4-1 and TRBJ1-2; tentative D call: TRBD1 (5 bases). Germline-derived CDR1 and CDR2 are MGHRA and YSYEKL. The CDR3 has 15 residues. With 0 bases removed from V and 3 bases from J, the gap between germline ends came to 11 bases. The CDR3 loop reads CASSQDLTGDYGYTF. The CDR3 DNA is TGCGCCAGCAGCCAAGACCTCACGGGGGACTATGGCTACACCTTC.

The chain uses TRBV5-5 and TRBJ1-4; 10 bases agree with TRBD1. The germline CDR1 and CDR2 sequences are SGHKS and YYEKEE (reference sequence). CDR3 length: 15 amino acids. Trimming took 4 bases from V and 7 from J; bases not matched to a gene: 7. CDR3 coding DNA: TGTGCCAGCAGCAGTGACAGGGGGCTCGGTGAAAAACTGTTTTTT. Its translation: CASSSDRGLGEKLFF.

CDR3 sequence reads: CASSTSSPSGGADTQYF. CDR3 DNA sequence: TGTGCCAGTAGTACCTCATCGCCTAGCGGGGGAGCAGATACGCAGTATTTT. The rearrangement uses TRBV19 and TRBJ2-3; 10 bases agree with TRBD2. The V gene's germline CDR1 is LNHDA and CDR2 SQIVND (reference sequence). CDR3 length equals 17 residues. Trimming removed 4 bases from V and 4 bases from J; junction bases left unmatched: 11.

V is TRBV5-4 and J is TRBJ2-3; D is unresolved. The V gene's germline CDR1 is SGHNT and CDR2 YYREEE (reference sequence). The CDR3 totals 18 residues. V lost 0 bases and J 2 bases, leaving 19 bases between the germline ends. CDR3 coding DNA: TGTGCCAGCAGCTTGGGGTTCTCTAGAACCCCTAACACAGATACGCAGTATTTT. The encoded protein is CASSLGFSRTPNTDTQYF.

This clone appeared a single time. The chain recombines TRBV6-6 with TRBJ2-2; 9 nucleotides agree with TRBD2. The V gene's germline CDR1 is MNHNY and CDR2 SVGAGI (reference sequence). V lost 5 bases, J lost 1 base, and 14 bases stayed unmatched. This CDR3 spans 19 amino acids. Here the CDR3 reads CASSPAWLAGAGNTGELFF. CDR3 DNA: TGTGCCAGCAGTCCTGCTTGGTTAGCGGGAGCTGGGAACACCGGGGAGCTGTTTTTT.

In its sample, this clone was seen a few times. This rearrangement joins TRBV6-4 to TRBJ2-1; TRBD2 matches at 13 bases. The V and J ends lost 2 bases and 6 bases, in that order; junction bases with no gene match: 1. Germline CDR1 reads MRHNA; CDR2 reads SNTAGT. The CDR3 runs to 15 residues. CDR3 region: CASSDTSGGANEQFF. CDR3 sequence (DNA): TGTGCCAGCAGTGACACTAGCGGGGGGGCCAATGAGCAGTTCTTC.

The chain recombines TRBV11-2 with TRBJ2-5; D is possibly TRBD2 (6 bases). The CDR3 runs 16 residues. Trimming removed 2 bases at V and 1 base at J, with 14 bases between. Germline lookup yields CDR1 SGHAT and CDR2 FQNNGV. The CDR3 region is CASSLTSPNLQETQYF. The CDR3 DNA reads as TGTGCCAGCAGCTTAACTAGCCCGAACCTCCAAGAGACCCAGTACTTC.